This record concerns one TCR beta chain sequence. The sample is drawn from a study of blood T cell repertoires in COVID-19. Study details: Both acute and convalescent COVID-19 samples were obtained from the United States, Italy and Spain. The cDNA or gDNA used as material had been derived from T cells, B-cell-depleted T cells, or PBMCs.

Enrolled through a virtual design, the participants were between roughly 18 and 95 years of age and came from fewer than 30 US areas. Sequenced by immunoSEQ multiplex PCR; TCRdb stores in-frame clones only, minus some. The data contain 300,000 to 500,000 clones, around nine tenths of them singletons. Germline values: CDR1 LGHDT, CDR2 YNNKEL (reference sequence). This CDR3 comprises 13 residues. The V and J ends lost 4 bases and 10 bases, in that order; junction bases with no gene match: 7. The source is a woman aged 25-40 years with acute COVID-19. Source material: PBMCs or T cells enriched from blood (not recorded which). The chain couples TRBV3-1 (or the pseudogene TRBV3-2) to TRBJ2-7, with TRBD1 identical over 10 bases. This CDR3 reads CASSLLGQGHQYF. CDR3 DNA: TGTGCCAGCAGCCTTCTGGGACAGGGGCACCAGTACTTC.